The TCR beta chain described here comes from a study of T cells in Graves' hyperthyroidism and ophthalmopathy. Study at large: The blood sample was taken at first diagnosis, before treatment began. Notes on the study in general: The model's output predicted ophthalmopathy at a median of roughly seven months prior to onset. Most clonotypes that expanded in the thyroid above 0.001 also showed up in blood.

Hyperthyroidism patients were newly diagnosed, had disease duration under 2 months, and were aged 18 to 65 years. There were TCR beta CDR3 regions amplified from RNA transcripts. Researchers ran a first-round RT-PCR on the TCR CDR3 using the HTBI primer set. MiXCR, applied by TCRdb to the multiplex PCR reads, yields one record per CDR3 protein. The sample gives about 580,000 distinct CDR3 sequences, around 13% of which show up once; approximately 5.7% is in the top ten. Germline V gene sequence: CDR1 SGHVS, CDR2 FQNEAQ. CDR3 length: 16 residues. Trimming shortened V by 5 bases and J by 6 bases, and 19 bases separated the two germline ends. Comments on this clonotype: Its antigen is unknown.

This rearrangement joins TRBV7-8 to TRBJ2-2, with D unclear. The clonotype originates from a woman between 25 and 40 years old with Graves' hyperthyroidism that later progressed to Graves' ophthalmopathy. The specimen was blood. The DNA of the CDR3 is TGTGCCAGCAGCGTCCCCGGACCCCCCTTGGCCGGGGAGCTGTTTTTT. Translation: CASSVPGPPLAGELFF.